This is a list of T cell receptor beta chains from one sample in a study of blood T cell repertoires in COVID-19. Method: immunoSEQ multiplex PCR; TCRdb's copy keeps in-frame clones and lacks some. The repertoire has about 69,000 clones, over 75% of them found once; the top ten carry 2.5% to 3.5%. Specimen: peripheral blood. Every receptor here comes from a man of 80 years or more with acute or convalescent COVID-19. CDR3s include the opening cysteine and the closing phenylalanine or tryptophan. The D gene is left open where the match is weak. Size is omitted from some rows. Given values are once, few, many or a class for expanded clones.

d_call: NA
clone_size: NA
cdr3_length: 13
j_call: TRBJ1-5
v_call: TRBV6-1
cdr3_aa: CASSDDGGQPQHF
cdr3_nt: TGTGCCAGCAGTGACGACGGGGGACAGCCCCAGCATTTT

d_call: NA
clone_size: NA
cdr3_length: 14
j_call: TRBJ1-3
v_call: TRBV6-5
cdr3_aa: CASSPGSSGNTIYF
cdr3_nt: TGTGCCAGCAGTCCGGGATCCTCTGGAAACACCATATATTTT

d_call: TRBD2
clone_size: NA
cdr3_length: 14
j_call: TRBJ2-7
v_call: TRBV30
cdr3_aa: CAWRLAGGQIEQYF
cdr3_nt: TGTGCCTGGAGGCTAGCGGGAGGGCAAATCGAGCAGTACTTC

d_call: NA
clone_size: NA
cdr3_length: 14
j_call: TRBJ1-1
v_call: TRBV11-3
cdr3_aa: CASSLVTSQGIAFF
cdr3_nt: TGTGCCAGCAGCTTAGTGACGAGCCAGGGGATAGCTTTCTTT

d_call: TRBD1
clone_size: NA
cdr3_length: 14
j_call: TRBJ2-7
v_call: TRBV23-1
cdr3_aa: CASSHQGQGYEQYF
cdr3_nt: TGCGCCAGCAGTCATCAGGGACAGGGCTACGAGCAGTACTTC

d_call: NA
clone_size: NA
cdr3_length: 16
j_call: TRBJ2-5
v_call: TRBV9
cdr3_aa: CASSASLDYLQETQYF
cdr3_nt: TGTGCCAGCAGCGCCTCATTAGACTACCTCCAAGAGACCCAGTACTTC

d_call: NA
clone_size: NA
cdr3_length: 12
j_call: TRBJ2-5
v_call: TRBV5-6
cdr3_aa: CASSWGLETQYF
cdr3_nt: TGTGCCAGCAGCTGGGGGCTGGAGACCCAGTACTTC

d_call: NA
clone_size: NA
cdr3_length: 13
j_call: TRBJ2-4
v_call: TRBV14
cdr3_aa: CASSQELRGIQYF
cdr3_nt: TGTGCCAGCAGCCAAGAGCTTCGGGGCATTCAGTACTTC

d_call: NA
clone_size: NA
cdr3_length: 13
j_call: TRBJ1-6
v_call: TRBV12-3/TRBV12-4
cdr3_aa: CASSVQGNSPLHF
cdr3_nt: TGTGCCAGCAGTGTACAGGGCAATTCACCCCTCCACTTT

d_call: NA
clone_size: few
cdr3_length: 12
j_call: TRBJ1-2
v_call: TRBV3-1/TRBV3-2
cdr3_aa: CASSQGGGGYTF
cdr3_nt: TGTGCCAGCAGCCAAGGGGGAGGTGGCTACACCTTC

d_call: NA
clone_size: NA
cdr3_length: 16
j_call: TRBJ1-2
v_call: TRBV4-3
cdr3_aa: CASSQTTGTLRNGYTF
cdr3_nt: TGCGCCAGCAGCCAGACCACCGGGACATTACGGAATGGCTACACCTTC

d_call: NA
clone_size: NA
cdr3_length: 14
j_call: TRBJ1-2
v_call: TRBV11-2
cdr3_aa: CASSFGGGLGGYTF
cdr3_nt: TGTGCCAGCAGCTTCGGGGGGGGATTAGGAGGCTACACCTTC

d_call: NA
clone_size: NA
cdr3_length: 14
j_call: TRBJ2-5
v_call: TRBV24-1
cdr3_aa: CATSRSGVRETQYF
cdr3_nt: TGTGCCACCAGTCGTTCAGGGGTCAGGGAGACCCAGTACTTC

d_call: NA
clone_size: NA
cdr3_length: 13
j_call: TRBJ2-7
v_call: TRBV3-1/TRBV3-2
cdr3_aa: CASTVGGTYEQYF
cdr3_nt: TGTGCCAGCACCGTCGGCGGAACCTACGAGCAGTACTTC

d_call: TRBD1
clone_size: NA
cdr3_length: 14
j_call: TRBJ1-1
v_call: TRBV4-3
cdr3_aa: CASSHEDRGAEAFF
cdr3_nt: TGCGCCAGCAGCCACGAGGACAGGGGGGCTGAAGCTTTCTTT

d_call: NA
clone_size: NA
cdr3_length: 13
j_call: TRBJ1-4
v_call: TRBV30
cdr3_aa: CAWAEGPNEKLFF
cdr3_nt: TGTGCCTGGGCTGAGGGTCCTAATGAAAAACTGTTTTTT

d_call: TRBD1
clone_size: NA
cdr3_length: 11
j_call: TRBJ2-7
v_call: TRBV2
cdr3_aa: CASSYDREGNF
cdr3_nt: TGTGCCAGCAGTTACGACAGGGAAGGTAACTTC

d_call: TRBD2
clone_size: NA
cdr3_length: 18
j_call: TRBJ2-7
v_call: TRBV7-8
cdr3_aa: CASSSPSGRARSSYEQYF
cdr3_nt: TGTGCCAGCAGCTCCCCTAGCGGGAGGGCCCGGAGCTCCTACGAGCAGTACTTC

d_call: NA
clone_size: NA
cdr3_length: 16
j_call: TRBJ1-5
v_call: TRBV21-1
cdr3_aa: CASRSGQCPSNQPQHF
cdr3_nt: TGTGCCAGCAGATCCGGACAGTGCCCATCGAATCAGCCCCAGCATTTT

d_call: NA
clone_size: NA
cdr3_length: 15
j_call: TRBJ2-7
v_call: TRBV10-1
cdr3_aa: CASSEGGDLEGEQYF
cdr3_nt: TGCGCCAGCAGTGAAGGAGGGGACCTCGAGGGAGAGCAGTACTTC

d_call: TRBD1
clone_size: NA
cdr3_length: 13
j_call: TRBJ2-5
v_call: TRBV4-2
cdr3_aa: CASSPGQQETQYF
cdr3_nt: TGTGCCAGCAGCCCGGGACAGCAAGAGACCCAGTACTTC

d_call: NA
clone_size: NA
cdr3_length: 11
j_call: TRBJ1-3
v_call: TRBV12-3/TRBV12-4
cdr3_aa: CASSTGNTIYF
cdr3_nt: TGTGCCAGCAGTACAGGGAACACCATATATTTT

d_call: TRBD1
clone_size: NA
cdr3_length: 17
j_call: TRBJ2-1
v_call: TRBV24-1
cdr3_aa: CATSDLGGTGGYNEQFF
cdr3_nt: TGTGCCACCAGTGATTTGGGCGGGACAGGGGGGTACAATGAGCAGTTCTTC

d_call: TRBD1
clone_size: NA
cdr3_length: 14
j_call: TRBJ1-2
v_call: TRBV28
cdr3_aa: CASSLGGAGYGYTF
cdr3_nt: TGTGCCAGCAGCTTAGGGGGCGCTGGCTATGGCTACACCTTC

d_call: TRBD1
clone_size: once
cdr3_length: 17
j_call: TRBJ1-1
v_call: TRBV7-8
cdr3_aa: CASSHRDRNSMNTEAFF
cdr3_nt: TGTGCCAGCAGCCATAGGGACAGAAATAGCATGAACACTGAAGCTTTCTTT

d_call: TRBD1
clone_size: NA
cdr3_length: 12
j_call: TRBJ1-4
v_call: TRBV12-3/TRBV12-4
cdr3_aa: CASSFGDREVFF
cdr3_nt: TGTGCCAGCAGTTTCGGTGACAGGGAGGTGTTTTTT

d_call: TRBD1
clone_size: NA
cdr3_length: 15
j_call: TRBJ1-2
v_call: TRBV6-1
cdr3_aa: CASSEGTGGYYGYTF
cdr3_nt: TGTGCCAGCAGTGAAGGTACAGGGGGTTACTATGGCTACACCTTC

d_call: NA
clone_size: NA
cdr3_length: 14
j_call: TRBJ2-1
v_call: TRBV11-3
cdr3_aa: CASSLVTWSDEQFF
cdr3_nt: TGTGCCAGCAGCTTAGTAACCTGGAGTGATGAGCAGTTCTTC

d_call: TRBD1
clone_size: NA
cdr3_length: 16
j_call: TRBJ2-1
v_call: TRBV11-2
cdr3_aa: CASSKLRQGVLRLQFF
cdr3_nt: TGTGCCAGCAGCAAGCTAAGACAGGGAGTTCTTAGACTGCAGTTCTTC

d_call: NA
clone_size: few
cdr3_length: 14
j_call: TRBJ1-1
v_call: TRBV15
cdr3_aa: CATSRDYRNTEAFF
cdr3_nt: TGTGCCACCAGCAGAGATTACAGGAACACTGAAGCTTTCTTT

d_call: NA
clone_size: NA
cdr3_length: 15
j_call: TRBJ1-3
v_call: TRBV7-8
cdr3_aa: CASSFSPATGNTIYF
cdr3_nt: TGTGCCAGCAGCTTCTCTCCAGCGACTGGAAACACCATATATTTT

d_call: NA
clone_size: NA
cdr3_length: 12
j_call: TRBJ2-3
v_call: TRBV5-1
cdr3_aa: CASSLLQDTQYF
cdr3_nt: TGCGCCAGCAGCTTGTTACAAGATACGCAGTATTTT

d_call: NA
clone_size: NA
cdr3_length: 14
j_call: TRBJ1-6
v_call: TRBV6-5
cdr3_aa: CASSSWTDNSPLHF
cdr3_nt: TGTGCCAGCAGTTCCTGGACAGATAATTCACCCCTCCACTTT

d_call: TRBD1
clone_size: NA
cdr3_length: 14
j_call: TRBJ2-2
v_call: TRBV5-1
cdr3_aa: CASRWTGGGGELFF
cdr3_nt: TGCGCCAGCAGGTGGACAGGGGGCGGCGGGGAGCTGTTTTTT

d_call: NA
clone_size: NA
cdr3_length: 15
j_call: TRBJ1-2
v_call: TRBV29-1
cdr3_aa: CSVESSPGTFSGYTF
cdr3_nt: TGCAGCGTTGAATCCAGCCCCGGGACATTTTCGGGCTACACCTTC

d_call: NA
clone_size: NA
cdr3_length: 15
j_call: TRBJ1-3
v_call: TRBV25-1
cdr3_aa: CASSESGGAGNTIYF
cdr3_nt: TGTGCCAGCAGTGAATCGGGAGGTGCTGGAAACACCATATATTTT

d_call: NA
clone_size: NA
cdr3_length: 14
j_call: TRBJ1-6
v_call: TRBV5-1
cdr3_aa: CASSLGQRNSPLHF
cdr3_nt: TGCGCCAGCAGCTTAGGGCAGCGGAATTCACCCCTCCACTTT

d_call: TRBD2
clone_size: NA
cdr3_length: 17
j_call: TRBJ2-2
v_call: TRBV7-2
cdr3_aa: CASSLSRGSGNPGELFF
cdr3_nt: TGTGCCAGCAGCTTATCTCGGGGGAGCGGGAATCCCGGGGAGCTGTTTTTT

d_call: TRBD1
clone_size: few
cdr3_length: 16
j_call: TRBJ1-1
v_call: TRBV7-9
cdr3_aa: CASSLGDRSTNTEAFF
cdr3_nt: TGTGCCAGCAGCTTGGGGGACAGGTCGACGAACACTGAAGCTTTCTTT

d_call: TRBD1
clone_size: NA
cdr3_length: 16
j_call: TRBJ2-7
v_call: TRBV19
cdr3_aa: CASSINAGTGRDEQYF
cdr3_nt: TGTGCCAGTAGTATTAATGCGGGGACAGGGCGGGACGAGCAGTACTTC